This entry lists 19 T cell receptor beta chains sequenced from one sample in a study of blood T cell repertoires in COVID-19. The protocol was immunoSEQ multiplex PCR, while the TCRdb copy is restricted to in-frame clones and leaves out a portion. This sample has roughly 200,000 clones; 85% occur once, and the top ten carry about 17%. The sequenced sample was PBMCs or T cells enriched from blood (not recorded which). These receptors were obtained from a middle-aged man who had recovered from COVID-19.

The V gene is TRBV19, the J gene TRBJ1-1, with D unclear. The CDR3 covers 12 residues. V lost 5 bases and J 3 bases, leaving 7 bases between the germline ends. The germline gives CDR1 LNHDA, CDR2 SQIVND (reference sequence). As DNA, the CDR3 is TGTGCCAGTAGTGAGGAGTACACTGAAGCTTTCTTT. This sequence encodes CASSEEYTEAFF.

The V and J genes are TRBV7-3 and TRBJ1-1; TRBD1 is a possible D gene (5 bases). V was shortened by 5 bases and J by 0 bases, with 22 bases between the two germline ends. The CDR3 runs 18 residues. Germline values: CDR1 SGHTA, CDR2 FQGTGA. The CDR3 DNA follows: TGTGCCAGCAGCAAGGCGGGGGGTCTCAGGCCTGTGAACACTGAAGCTTTCTTT. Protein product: CASSKAGGLRPVNTEAFF.

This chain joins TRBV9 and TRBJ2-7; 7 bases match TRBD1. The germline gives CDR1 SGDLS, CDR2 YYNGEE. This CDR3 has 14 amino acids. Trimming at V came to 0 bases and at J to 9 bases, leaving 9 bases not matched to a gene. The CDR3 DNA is TGTGCCAGCAGCGTAGGGGGACAGCCAAGCGGGCAGTACTTC. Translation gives CASSVGGQPSGQYF.

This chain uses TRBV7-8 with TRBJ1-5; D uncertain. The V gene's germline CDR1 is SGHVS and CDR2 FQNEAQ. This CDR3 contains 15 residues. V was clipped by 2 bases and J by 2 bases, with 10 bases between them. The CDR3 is CASSLIASRNQPQHF. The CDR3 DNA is TGTGCCAGCAGCTTAATTGCCAGTCGCAATCAGCCCCAGCATTTT.

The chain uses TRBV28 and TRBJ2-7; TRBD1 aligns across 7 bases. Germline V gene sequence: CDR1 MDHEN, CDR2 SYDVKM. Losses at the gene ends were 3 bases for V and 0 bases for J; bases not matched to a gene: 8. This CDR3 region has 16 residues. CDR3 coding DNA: TGTGCCAGCAGTTTCGAACCGGGACAGAGCTCCTACGAGCAGTACTTC. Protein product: CASSFEPGQSSYEQYF.

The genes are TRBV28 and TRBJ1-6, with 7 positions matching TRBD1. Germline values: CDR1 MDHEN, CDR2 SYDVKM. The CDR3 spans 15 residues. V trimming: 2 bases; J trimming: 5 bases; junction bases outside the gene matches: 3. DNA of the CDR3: TGTGCCAGCAGTTTACCGACAGGGCATAATTCACCCCTCCACTTT. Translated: CASSLPTGHNSPLHF.

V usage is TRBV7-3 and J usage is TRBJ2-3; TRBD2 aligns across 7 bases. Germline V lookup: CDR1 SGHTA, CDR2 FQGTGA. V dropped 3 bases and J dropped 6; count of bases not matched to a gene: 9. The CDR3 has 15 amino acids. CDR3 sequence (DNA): TGTGCCAGCAGCTTGGACCCGGCGGGAGAGGATACGCAGTATTTT. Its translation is CASSLDPAGEDTQYF.

The CDR3 coding sequence is TGTGCCAGCAGCGTAGGGGGCAGACACTTTGAAAAACTGTTTTTT. Translated, it gives CASSVGGRHFEKLFF. The gene calls are TRBV9 and TRBJ1-4, with D perhaps TRBD1 (5 bases). CDR3 length: 15 amino acids. V lost 0 bases, J lost 7 bases, and 13 bases lay in between. CDR1 is SGDLS and CDR2 is YYNGEE in the germline V gene.

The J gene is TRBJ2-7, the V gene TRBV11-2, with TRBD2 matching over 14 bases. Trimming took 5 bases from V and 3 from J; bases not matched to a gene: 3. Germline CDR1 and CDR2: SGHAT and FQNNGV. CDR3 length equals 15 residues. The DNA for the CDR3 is TGTGCCAGCAGCCTCGGGACTAGCGGGAGCTACGAGCAGTACTTC. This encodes CASSLGTSGSYEQYF.

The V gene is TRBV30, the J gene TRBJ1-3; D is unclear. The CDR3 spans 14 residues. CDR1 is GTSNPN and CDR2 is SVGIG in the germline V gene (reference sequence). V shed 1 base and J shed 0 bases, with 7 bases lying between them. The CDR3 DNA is TGTGCCTGGAGTGGACTGTTCTCTGGAAACACCATATATTTT. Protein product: CAWSGLFSGNTIYF.

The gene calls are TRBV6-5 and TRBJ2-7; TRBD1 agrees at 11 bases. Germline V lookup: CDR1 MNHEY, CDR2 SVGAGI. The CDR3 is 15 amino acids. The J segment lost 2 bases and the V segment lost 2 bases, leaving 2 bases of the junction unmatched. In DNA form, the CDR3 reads TGTGCCAGCAGTTACGGGGGACAGGGGGCCTACGAGCAGTACTTC. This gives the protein CASSYGGQGAYEQYF.

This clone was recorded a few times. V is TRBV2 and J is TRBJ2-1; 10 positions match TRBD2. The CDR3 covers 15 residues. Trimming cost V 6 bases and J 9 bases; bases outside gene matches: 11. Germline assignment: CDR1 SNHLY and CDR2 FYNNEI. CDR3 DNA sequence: TGTGCCAGCAGCGGAGTCGGACTAGCGGAAGGTGAGCAGTTCTTC. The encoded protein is CASSGVGLAEGEQFF.

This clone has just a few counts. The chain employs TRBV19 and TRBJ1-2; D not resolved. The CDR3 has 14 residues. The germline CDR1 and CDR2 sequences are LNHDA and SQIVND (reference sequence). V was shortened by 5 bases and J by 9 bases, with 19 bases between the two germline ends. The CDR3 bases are TGTGCCAGTAGTCTGACGGCAGGCCCGGGAAGCTACACCTTC. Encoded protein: CASSLTAGPGSYTF.

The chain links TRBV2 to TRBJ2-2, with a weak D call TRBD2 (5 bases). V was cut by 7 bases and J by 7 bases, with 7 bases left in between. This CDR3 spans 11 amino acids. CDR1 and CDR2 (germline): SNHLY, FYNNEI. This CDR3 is CASIGGGELFF. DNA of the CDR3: TGTGCCAGCATAGGAGGCGGGGAGCTGTTTTTT.

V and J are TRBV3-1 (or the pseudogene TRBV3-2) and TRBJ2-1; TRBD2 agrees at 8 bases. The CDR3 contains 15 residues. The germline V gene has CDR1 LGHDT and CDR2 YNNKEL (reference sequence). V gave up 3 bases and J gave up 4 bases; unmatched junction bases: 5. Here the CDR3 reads CASSHTGGQYNEQFF. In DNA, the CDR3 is TGTGCCAGCAGCCACACGGGAGGGCAGTACAATGAGCAGTTCTTC.

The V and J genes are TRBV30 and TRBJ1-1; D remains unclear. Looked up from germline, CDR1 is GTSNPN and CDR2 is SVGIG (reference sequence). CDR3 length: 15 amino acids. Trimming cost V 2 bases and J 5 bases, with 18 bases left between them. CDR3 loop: CAWSPSTRGKTEAFF. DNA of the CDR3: TGTGCCTGGAGTCCCTCGACTAGAGGGAAGACTGAAGCTTTCTTT.

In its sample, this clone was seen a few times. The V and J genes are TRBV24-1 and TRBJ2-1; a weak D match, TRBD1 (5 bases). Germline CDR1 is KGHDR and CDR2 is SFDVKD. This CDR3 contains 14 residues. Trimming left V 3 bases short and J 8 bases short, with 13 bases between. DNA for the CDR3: TGTGCCACCAGTGATATTCGCAGGGCCCATGAGCAGTTCTTC. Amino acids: CATSDIRRAHEQFF.

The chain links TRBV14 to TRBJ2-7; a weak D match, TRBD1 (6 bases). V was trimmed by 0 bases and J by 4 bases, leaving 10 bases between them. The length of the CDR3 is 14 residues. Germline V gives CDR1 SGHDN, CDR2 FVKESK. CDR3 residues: CASSQETGFYEQYF. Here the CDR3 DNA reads TGTGCCAGCAGCCAAGAAACAGGGTTTTACGAGCAGTACTTC.

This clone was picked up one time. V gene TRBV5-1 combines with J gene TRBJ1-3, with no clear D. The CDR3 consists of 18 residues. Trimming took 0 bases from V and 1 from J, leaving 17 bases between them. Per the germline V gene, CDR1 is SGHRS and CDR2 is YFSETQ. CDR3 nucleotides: TGCGCCAGCAGCTTGGACTTGGCGGGATTCGCTTCTGGAAACACCATATATTTT. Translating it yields CASSLDLAGFASGNTIYF.